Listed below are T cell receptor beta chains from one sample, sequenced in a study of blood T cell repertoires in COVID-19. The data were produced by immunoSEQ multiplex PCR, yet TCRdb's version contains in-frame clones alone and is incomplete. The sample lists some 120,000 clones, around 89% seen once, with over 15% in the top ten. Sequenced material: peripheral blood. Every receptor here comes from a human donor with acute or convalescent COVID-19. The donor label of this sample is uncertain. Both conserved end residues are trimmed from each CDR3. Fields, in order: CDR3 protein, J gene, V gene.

cdr3_aa: ASSPGTGRWRTGELF; j_call: TRBJ2-2; v_call: TRBV9
cdr3_aa: ASSLFAGGRNEQF; j_call: TRBJ2-1; v_call: TRBV28
cdr3_aa: ASSYLGQPNEKLF; j_call: TRBJ1-4; v_call: TRBV6-5
cdr3_aa: ASSLAGVETQY; j_call: TRBJ2-5; v_call: TRBV7-9
cdr3_aa: ASSLGRANTEAF; j_call: TRBJ1-1; v_call: TRBV11-2
cdr3_aa: ASRQKNNSPLH; j_call: TRBJ1-6; v_call: TRBV25-1
cdr3_aa: ATSRGGGTNTGELF; j_call: TRBJ2-2; v_call: TRBV15
cdr3_aa: AISEGTGGTDTQY; j_call: TRBJ2-3; v_call: TRBV10-3
cdr3_aa: ASSSDSGSSYNEQF; j_call: TRBJ2-1; v_call: TRBV7-2
cdr3_aa: ASIGAQGNEKLF; j_call: TRBJ1-4; v_call: TRBV19
cdr3_aa: ASSPTGGNTGELF; j_call: TRBJ2-2; v_call: TRBV18
cdr3_aa: ATSGGGTYEQY; j_call: TRBJ2-7; v_call: TRBV24-1
cdr3_aa: ASSFAEGAANYGYT; j_call: TRBJ1-2; v_call: TRBV7-2
cdr3_aa: ASSLSQRLGIEQF; j_call: TRBJ2-1; v_call: TRBV28
cdr3_aa: ASSPLGLGSYEQY; j_call: TRBJ2-7; v_call: TRBV11-1
cdr3_aa: ASSPTSGGDTQY; j_call: TRBJ2-3; v_call: TRBV2
cdr3_aa: ASSIGGTKSYEQY; j_call: TRBJ2-7; v_call: TRBV25-1
cdr3_aa: ASSSVGGRIRGYT; j_call: TRBJ1-2; v_call: TRBV7-9
cdr3_aa: ASSVSTSGGPADTQY; j_call: TRBJ2-3; v_call: TRBV9
cdr3_aa: ASTETGDGYT; j_call: TRBJ1-2; v_call: TRBV5-1
cdr3_aa: ASSLFSFGTVNYGYT; j_call: TRBJ1-2; v_call: TRBV28
cdr3_aa: ASSPGAGMNTEAF; j_call: TRBJ1-1; v_call: TRBV7-3
cdr3_aa: ASRPGGGFTEAF; j_call: TRBJ1-1; v_call: TRBV28
cdr3_aa: ATKRLAGDYNEQF; j_call: TRBJ2-1; v_call: TRBV6-5
cdr3_aa: ASSQAGQAYEQY; j_call: TRBJ2-7; v_call: TRBV4-1
cdr3_aa: ASRGTGRRDEQY; j_call: TRBJ2-7; v_call: TRBV3-1/TRBV3-2
cdr3_aa: ASSVRPWDSPYGYT; j_call: TRBJ1-2; v_call: TRBV10-1
cdr3_aa: ASSRGQGREKLF; j_call: TRBJ1-4; v_call: TRBV28
cdr3_aa: ASSATGENTGELF; j_call: TRBJ2-2; v_call: TRBV2
cdr3_aa: ASSQAGNYGYT; j_call: TRBJ1-2; v_call: TRBV3-1/TRBV3-2
cdr3_aa: ASTFSEGGAKNIQY; j_call: TRBJ2-4; v_call: TRBV4-2
cdr3_aa: ASSQEYEAF; j_call: TRBJ1-1; v_call: TRBV16
cdr3_aa: ASSLSGRGDTQY; j_call: TRBJ2-3; v_call: TRBV11-2
cdr3_aa: ATSRDSRWTGGYNEQF; j_call: TRBJ2-1; v_call: TRBV15
cdr3_aa: ASSQEGTVRHIQY; j_call: TRBJ2-4; v_call: TRBV7-9
cdr3_aa: ASSISGGTTDTQY; j_call: TRBJ2-3; v_call: TRBV9
cdr3_aa: ASSYGGGDGNTIY; j_call: TRBJ1-3; v_call: TRBV6-5
cdr3_aa: ASSQDWGLGVYNEQF; j_call: TRBJ2-1; v_call: TRBV4-3
cdr3_aa: ASSRGQGRDGYT; j_call: TRBJ1-2; v_call: TRBV28
cdr3_aa: ASRNPMTGNIQY; j_call: TRBJ2-4; v_call: TRBV2